This passage covers 11 T cell receptor beta chains from one sample sequenced in a study of blood T cell repertoires in COVID-19. The table came from immunoSEQ multiplex PCR; TCRdb's copy has only in-frame clones and leaves some out. The sample lists about 310,000 clones, about 87% occurring once. The specimen was peripheral blood. All receptors derive from a man in his sixties or seventies with acute or convalescent COVID-19.

The V call is TRBV24-1, the J call TRBJ2-7; D may be TRBD1 (6 bases). Germline V gene sequence: CDR1 KGHDR, CDR2 SFDVKD. The ends were cut back, 6 bases at V and 1 base at J, with 12 bases in the middle. The CDR3 is 14 amino acids. DNA of the CDR3: TGTGCCACCAGTAATACAGGGTCATCCTACGAGCAGTACTTC. It is translated as CATSNTGSSYEQYF.

The chain carries TRBV19 and TRBJ1-1; 9 bases map to TRBD1. Trimming cost V 4 bases and J 1 base; bases outside gene matches: 7. CDR3 length equals 16 residues. Germline lookup yields CDR1 LNHDA and CDR2 SQIVND (reference sequence). CDR3 DNA: TGTGCCAGTAGTACCGCACAGGGGGCGGGGAACACTGAAGCTTTCTTT. Translated: CASSTAQGAGNTEAFF.

V usage is TRBV5-3 and J usage is TRBJ2-1; D gene ambiguous. TRBV5-3 is identified as an open reading frame with a role that is uncertain. CDR3 length equals 15 residues. The V end lost 0 bases, the J end lost 1 base, and 8 bases lay between the germline ends. CDR3 in DNA: TGTGCCAGAAGCTTGGCTGCCAGATCCTACAATGAGCAGTTCTTC. This codes for CARSLAARSYNEQFF.

V is TRBV7-2 and J is TRBJ2-1; 9 positions agree with TRBD2. Germline CDR1 and CDR2: SGHTA and FQGNSA. V was clipped by 5 bases and J by 4 bases; unmatched bases: 6. The CDR3 has 15 amino acids. The CDR3 region is CASSPTSGLYNEQFF. The CDR3, as DNA: TGTGCCAGCAGCCCAACTAGCGGGCTTTACAATGAGCAGTTCTTC.

The genes are TRBV4-2 and TRBJ1-4, with a weak D call TRBD1 (5 bases). V was clipped by 4 bases and J by 5 bases, with 14 bases between them. The CDR3 runs to 15 residues. Germline loops: CDR1 LGHNA, CDR2 YNFKEQ. The CDR3, as DNA: TGTGCCAGCAGCCTACAAGGGGATAGGAATGAAAAACTGTTTTTT. As protein: CASSLQGDRNEKLFF.

The CDR3 DNA reads TGTGCCAGCAGTTTTAGGCTAGCGGATATCAATGAGCAGTTCTTC. It is translated as CASSFRLADINEQFF. V gene TRBV27 combines with J gene TRBJ2-1; TRBD2 aligns across 7 bases. J lost 6 bases, V lost 3 bases, and 8 bases had no gene match. Germline V gives CDR1 MNHEY, CDR2 SMNVEV (reference sequence). This CDR3 spans 15 amino acids.

This chain links TRBV29-1 with TRBJ1-1; D unclear. The germline V gene has CDR1 SQVTM and CDR2 ANQGSEA. V gave up 3 bases and J gave up 4 bases, with 12 bases separating them. CDR3 size: 13 residues. CDR3 sequence: CSVDSLAGTEAFF. CDR3 nucleotides: TGCAGCGTTGATAGCTTGGCGGGCACTGAAGCTTTCTTT. Filled out from reference TRBV29-1 and TRBJ1-1, the complete variable domain reads SAVISQKPSRDICQRGTSLTIQCQVDSQVTMMFWYRQQPGQSLTLIATANQGSEATYESGFVIDKFPISRPNLTFSTLTVSNMSPEDSSIYLCSVDSLAGTEAFFGQGTRLTVV.

V usage is TRBV4-3 and J usage is TRBJ2-5; TRBD1 might be the D (5 bases). Per germline, CDR1 LGHNA and CDR2 YSLEER. CDR3 length: 13 residues. With 5 bases removed from V and 5 bases from J, the gap between germline ends came to 12 bases. In DNA form, the CDR3 reads TGCGCCAGCAGCATTAGGGGTCGGGAGACCCAGTACTTC. Amino acids: CASSIRGRETQYF.

The V call is TRBV5-1, the J call TRBJ1-1; the D gene is possibly TRBD1 (5 bases). CDR3 length: 13 amino acids. CDR1 and CDR2 from the germline V gene are SGHRS and YFSETQ. V was shortened by 5 bases and J by 2 bases, with 10 bases between the two germline ends. The CDR3 here is CASRPDRNTEAFF. The CDR3 DNA reads TGCGCCAGCAGACCCGACAGAAACACTGAAGCTTTCTTT.

V is TRBV19 and J is TRBJ2-1; TRBD2 matches at 12 bases. The CDR3 spans 18 residues. Looked up from germline, CDR1 is LNHDA and CDR2 is SQIVND (reference sequence). V trimming: 5 bases; J trimming: 9 bases; junction bases outside the gene matches: 17. CDR3 bases: TGTGCCAGTAGTCCGTCCTCCCCATCTAGCGGGAGGGCCCTTGAGCAGTTCTTC. It yields the protein CASSPSSPSSGRALEQFF.

The chain joins TRBV11-3 to TRBJ2-5; possibly TRBD1 for D (6 bases). The CDR3 spans 14 residues. Trimming left V 2 bases short and J 5 bases short, with 12 bases between. Germline assignment: CDR1 SGHNT and CDR2 YENEEA. CDR3 nucleotides: TGTGCCAGCAGCTTAAGGAACAGGGTTGAGACCCAGTACTTC. Its protein is CASSLRNRVETQYF.